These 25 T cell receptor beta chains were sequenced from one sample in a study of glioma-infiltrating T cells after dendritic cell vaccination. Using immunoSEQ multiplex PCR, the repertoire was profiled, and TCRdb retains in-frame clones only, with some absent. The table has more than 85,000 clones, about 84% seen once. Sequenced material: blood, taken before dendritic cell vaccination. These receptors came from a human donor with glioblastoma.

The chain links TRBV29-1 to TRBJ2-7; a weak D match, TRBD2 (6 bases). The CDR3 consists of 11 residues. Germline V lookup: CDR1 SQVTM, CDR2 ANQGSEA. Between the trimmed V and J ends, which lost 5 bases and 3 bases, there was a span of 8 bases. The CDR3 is CSVTTSYEQYF. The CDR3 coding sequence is TGCAGCGTTACGACTAGCTACGAGCAGTACTTC.

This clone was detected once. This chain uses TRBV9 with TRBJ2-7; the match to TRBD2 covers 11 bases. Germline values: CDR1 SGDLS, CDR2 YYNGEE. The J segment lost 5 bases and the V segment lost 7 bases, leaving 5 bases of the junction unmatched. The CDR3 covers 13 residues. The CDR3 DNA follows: TGTGCCAGCTCTCTGACTAGCGGGAACGAGCAGTACTTC. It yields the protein CASSLTSGNEQYF.

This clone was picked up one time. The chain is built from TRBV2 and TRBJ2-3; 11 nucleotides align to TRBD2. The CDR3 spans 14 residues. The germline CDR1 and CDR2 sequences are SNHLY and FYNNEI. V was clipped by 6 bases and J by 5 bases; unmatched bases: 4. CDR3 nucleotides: TGTGCCAGCAGCCTAGCGGGGGGTGTAGATACGCAGTATTTT. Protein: CASSLAGGVDTQYF.

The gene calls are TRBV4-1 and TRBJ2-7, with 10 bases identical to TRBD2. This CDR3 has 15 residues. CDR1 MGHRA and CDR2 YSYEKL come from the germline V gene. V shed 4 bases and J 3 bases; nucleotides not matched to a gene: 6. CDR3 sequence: CASSRGRLAGYEQYF. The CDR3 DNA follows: TGCGCCAGCAGCCGGGGTAGACTAGCGGGCTACGAGCAGTACTTC.

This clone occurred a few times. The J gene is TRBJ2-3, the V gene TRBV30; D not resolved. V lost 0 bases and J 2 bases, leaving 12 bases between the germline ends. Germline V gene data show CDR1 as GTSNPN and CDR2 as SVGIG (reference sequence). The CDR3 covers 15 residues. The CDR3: CAWSVRVGHTDTQYF. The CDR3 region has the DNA TGTGCCTGGAGTGTACGGGTGGGTCACACAGATACGCAGTATTTT.

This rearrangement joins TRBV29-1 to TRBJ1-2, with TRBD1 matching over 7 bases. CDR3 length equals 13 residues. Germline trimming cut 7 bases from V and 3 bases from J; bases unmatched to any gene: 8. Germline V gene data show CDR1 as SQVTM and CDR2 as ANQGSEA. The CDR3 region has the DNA TGCAGCGCCGTCACAGGGGCTGACTATGGCTACACCTTC. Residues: CSAVTGADYGYTF.

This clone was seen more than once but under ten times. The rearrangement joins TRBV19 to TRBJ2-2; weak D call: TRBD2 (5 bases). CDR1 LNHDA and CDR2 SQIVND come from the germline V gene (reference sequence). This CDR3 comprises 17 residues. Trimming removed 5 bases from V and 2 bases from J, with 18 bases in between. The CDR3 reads CASSAGPRGRNTGELFF. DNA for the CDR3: TGTGCCAGTAGTGCAGGCCCTAGAGGGAGAAACACCGGGGAGCTGTTTTTT.

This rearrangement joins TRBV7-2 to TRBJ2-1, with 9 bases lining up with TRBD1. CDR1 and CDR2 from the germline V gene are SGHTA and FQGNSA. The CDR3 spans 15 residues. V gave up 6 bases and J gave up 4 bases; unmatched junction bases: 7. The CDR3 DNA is TGTGCCAGCAGACCTCGACAGGGGGGATACAATGAGCAGTTCTTC. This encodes CASRPRQGGYNEQFF.

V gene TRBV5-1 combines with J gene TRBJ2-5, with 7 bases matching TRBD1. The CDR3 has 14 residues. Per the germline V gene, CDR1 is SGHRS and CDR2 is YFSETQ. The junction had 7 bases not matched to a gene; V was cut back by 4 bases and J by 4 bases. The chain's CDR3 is CASSIEGGRETQYF. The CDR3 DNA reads TGCGCCAGCAGCATCGAAGGGGGCCGAGAGACCCAGTACTTC.

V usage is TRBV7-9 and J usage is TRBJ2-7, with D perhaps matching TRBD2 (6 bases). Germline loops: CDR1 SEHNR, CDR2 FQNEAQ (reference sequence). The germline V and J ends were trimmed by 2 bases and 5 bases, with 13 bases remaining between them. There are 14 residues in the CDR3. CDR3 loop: CASSLREVKNEQYF. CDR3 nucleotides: TGTGCCAGCAGCTTAAGGGAGGTAAAAAACGAGCAGTACTTC.

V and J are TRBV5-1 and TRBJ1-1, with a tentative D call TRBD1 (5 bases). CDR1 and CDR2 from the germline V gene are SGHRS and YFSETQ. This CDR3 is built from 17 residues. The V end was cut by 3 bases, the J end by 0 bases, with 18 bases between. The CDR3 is CASSSTASQLMNTEAFF. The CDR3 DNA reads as TGCGCCAGCAGCTCGACAGCATCACAATTAATGAACACTGAAGCTTTCTTT.

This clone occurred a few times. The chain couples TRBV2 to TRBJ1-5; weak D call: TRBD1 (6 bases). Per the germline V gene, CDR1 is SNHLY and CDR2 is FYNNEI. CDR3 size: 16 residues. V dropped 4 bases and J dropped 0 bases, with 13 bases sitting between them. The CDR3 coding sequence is TGTGCCAGCAGTGTGCAGAACAGGGCTAGCAATCAGCCCCAGCATTTT. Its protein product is CASSVQNRASNQPQHF.

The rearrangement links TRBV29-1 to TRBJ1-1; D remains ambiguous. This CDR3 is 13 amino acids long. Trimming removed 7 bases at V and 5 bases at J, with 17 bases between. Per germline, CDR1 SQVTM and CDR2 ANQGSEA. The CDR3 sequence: CSAGPGRGTEAFF. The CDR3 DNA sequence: TGCAGCGCCGGGCCGGGTAGAGGGACTGAAGCTTTCTTT.

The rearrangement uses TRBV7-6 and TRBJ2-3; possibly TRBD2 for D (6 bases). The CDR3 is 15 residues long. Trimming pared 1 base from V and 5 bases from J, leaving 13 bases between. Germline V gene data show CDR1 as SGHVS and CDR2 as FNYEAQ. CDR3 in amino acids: CASSLGGLLQDTQYF. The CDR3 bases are TGTGCCAGCAGCTTAGGTGGACTACTGCAAGATACGCAGTATTTT.

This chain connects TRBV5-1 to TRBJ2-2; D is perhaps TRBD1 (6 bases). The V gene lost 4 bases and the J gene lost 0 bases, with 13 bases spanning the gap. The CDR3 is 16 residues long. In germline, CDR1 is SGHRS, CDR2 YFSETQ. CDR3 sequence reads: CASSLGQSSNTGELFF. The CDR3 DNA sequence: TGCGCCAGCAGCCTGGGACAAAGTTCGAACACCGGGGAGCTGTTTTTT.

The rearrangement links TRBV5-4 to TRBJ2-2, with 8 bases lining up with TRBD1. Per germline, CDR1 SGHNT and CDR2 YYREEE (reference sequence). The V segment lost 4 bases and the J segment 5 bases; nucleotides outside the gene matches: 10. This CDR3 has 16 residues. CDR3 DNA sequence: TGTGCCAGCAGCCCCCTCACAGGGGGAAGAACCGGGGAGCTGTTTTTT. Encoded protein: CASSPLTGGRTGELFF.

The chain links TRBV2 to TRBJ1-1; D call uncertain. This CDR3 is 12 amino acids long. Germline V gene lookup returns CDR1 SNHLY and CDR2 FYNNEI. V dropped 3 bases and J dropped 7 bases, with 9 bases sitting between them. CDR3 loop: CASSDSRGEAFF. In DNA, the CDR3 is TGTGCCAGCAGTGACAGCCGCGGTGAAGCTTTCTTT.

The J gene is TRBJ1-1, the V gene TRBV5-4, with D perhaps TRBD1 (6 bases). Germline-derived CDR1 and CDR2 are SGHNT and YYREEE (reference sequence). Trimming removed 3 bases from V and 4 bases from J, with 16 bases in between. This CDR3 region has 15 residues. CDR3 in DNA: TGTGCCAGCAGCTCCTGGGGGGGCGAGGGCACTGAAGCTTTCTTT. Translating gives CASSSWGGEGTEAFF. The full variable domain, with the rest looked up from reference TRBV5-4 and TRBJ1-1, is ETGVTQSPTHLIKTRGQQVTLRCSSQSGHNTVSWYQQALGQGPQFIFQYYREEENGRGNFPPRFSGLQFPNYSSELNVNALELDDSALYLCASSSWGGEGTEAFFGQGTRLTVV.

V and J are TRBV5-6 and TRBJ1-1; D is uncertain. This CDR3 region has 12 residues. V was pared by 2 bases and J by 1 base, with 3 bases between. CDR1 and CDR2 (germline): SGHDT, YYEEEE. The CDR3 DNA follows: TGTGCCAGCAGCTTAGCGAACACTGAAGCTTTCTTT. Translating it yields CASSLANTEAFF.

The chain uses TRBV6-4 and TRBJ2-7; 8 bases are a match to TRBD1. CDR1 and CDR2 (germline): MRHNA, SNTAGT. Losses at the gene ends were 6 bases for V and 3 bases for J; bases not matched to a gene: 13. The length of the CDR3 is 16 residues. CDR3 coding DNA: TGTGCCAGCAGAGCACCCCGGCCGGGACAGGTCTACGAGCAGTACTTC. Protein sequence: CASRAPRPGQVYEQYF.

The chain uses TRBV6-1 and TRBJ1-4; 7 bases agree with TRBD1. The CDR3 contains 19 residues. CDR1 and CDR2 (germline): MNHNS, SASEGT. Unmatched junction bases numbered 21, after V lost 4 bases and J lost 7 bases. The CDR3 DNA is TGTGCCAGCAGTGCTAGGGGGCGCTTGGCGGGCGGAAGAATTGAAAAACTGTTTTTT. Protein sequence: CASSARGRLAGGRIEKLFF.

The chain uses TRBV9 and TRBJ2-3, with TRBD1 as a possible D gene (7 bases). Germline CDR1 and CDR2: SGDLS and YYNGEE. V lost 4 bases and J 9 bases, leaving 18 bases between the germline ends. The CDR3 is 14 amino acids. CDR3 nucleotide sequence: TGTGCCAGCAGCTCAGCGGAGGGGGCGCGGACGCAGTATTTT. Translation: CASSSAEGARTQYF.

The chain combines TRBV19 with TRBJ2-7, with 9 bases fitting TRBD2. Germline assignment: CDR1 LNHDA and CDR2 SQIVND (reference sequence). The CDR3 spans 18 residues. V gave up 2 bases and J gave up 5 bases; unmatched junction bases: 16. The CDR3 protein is CASSIKVGMSGGLNEQYF. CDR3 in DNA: TGTGCCAGTAGTATAAAGGTGGGTATGAGCGGGGGGCTCAACGAGCAGTACTTC.

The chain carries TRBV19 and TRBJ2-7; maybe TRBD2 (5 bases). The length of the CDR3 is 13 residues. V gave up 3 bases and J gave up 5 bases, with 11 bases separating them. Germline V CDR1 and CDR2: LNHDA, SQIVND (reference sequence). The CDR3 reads CASSILGSDEQYF. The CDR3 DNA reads TGTGCCAGTAGTATCCTGGGTAGCGACGAGCAGTACTTC. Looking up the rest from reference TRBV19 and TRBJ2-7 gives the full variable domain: DGGITQSPKYLFRKEGQNVTLSCEQNLNHDAMYWYRQDPGQGLRLIYYSQIVNDFQKGDIAEGYSVSREKKESFPLTVTSAQKNPTAFYLCASSILGSDEQYFGPGTRLTVT.

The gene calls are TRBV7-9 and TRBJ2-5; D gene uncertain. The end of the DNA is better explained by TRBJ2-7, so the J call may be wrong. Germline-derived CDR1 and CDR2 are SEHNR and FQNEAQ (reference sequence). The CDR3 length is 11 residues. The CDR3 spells CASSFLYEQYF. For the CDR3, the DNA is TGTGCCAGCAGCTTCCTCTACGAGCAGTACTTC.